This passage covers 21 T cell receptor beta chains from one sample sequenced in a study of T cells in Graves' hyperthyroidism and ophthalmopathy. What was amplified from RNA transcripts were TCR beta CDR3 regions. The HTBI primer set was used in a first-round RT-PCR of the TCR CDR3. TCRdb called the multiplex PCR reads again in MiXCR, with one record for every CDR3 protein. The sample holds approximately 500,000 distinct CDR3 sequences, more than 45% seen once. The sequenced material came from peripheral blood or thyroid tissue (not recorded which). The source is a woman in her late teens or twenties with Graves' hyperthyroidism.

This clonotype is deemed medium-sized. This chain connects TRBV20-1 to TRBJ1-2; no clear D. The CDR3 sequence is 13 residues long. V lost 1 base, J lost 4 bases, and 10 bases lay in between. Germline CDR1 reads DFQATT; CDR2 reads SNEGSKA (reference sequence). CDR3 coding DNA: TGCAGTGCTAGAGCGGCAGAGACCTATGGCTACACCTTC. It codes for CSARAAETYGYTF.

The V and J genes are TRBV20-1 and TRBJ2-5, with 8 bases that match TRBD1. The germline CDR1 and CDR2 sequences are DFQATT and SNEGSKA (reference sequence). The CDR3 runs to 16 residues. V gave up 3 bases and J gave up 4 bases; unmatched junction bases: 13. DNA of the CDR3: TGCAGTGCTAGCGTAGCTCCGGACAGGGTAGGAGAGACCCAGTACTTC. Amino acid sequence: CSASVAPDRVGETQYF.

This clonotype has at least ten counts. This sequence joins TRBV5-1 and TRBJ2-5; either TRBD1 or TRBD2 may fit D (5 bases each). Germline V gene sequence: CDR1 SGHRS, CDR2 YFSETQ. V lost 1 base and J 4 bases, leaving 17 bases between the germline ends. The CDR3 is 16 amino acids. CDR3 amino acids: CASSLYRDPPGETQYF. CDR3 DNA sequence: TGCGCCAGCAGCTTGTACCGGGACCCTCCAGGAGAGACCCAGTACTTC.

This chain links TRBV20-1 with TRBJ1-1, with D perhaps TRBD1 (6 bases). The CDR3 runs 10 residues. Germline CDR1 DFQATT, CDR2 SNEGSKA (reference sequence). CDR3 sequence (DNA): TGCAGCGTAAGGGGGGCTGAAGCTTTCTTT. It specifies CSVRGAEAFF.

J is TRBJ1-1 and V is TRBV20-1, with a possible D match to TRBD1 (6 bases). CDR1 and CDR2 (germline): DFQATT, SNEGSKA (reference sequence). This CDR3 region has 13 residues. The CDR3 DNA follows: TGCAGCCCCATTTTCAGGGGTTACACTGAAGCTTTCTTT. It encodes CSPIFRGYTEAFF.

This clonotype was counted ten times or more. J is TRBJ2-2 and V is TRBV29-1; 8 nucleotides match TRBD1. The length of the CDR3 is 13 residues. V was pared by 7 bases and J by 6 bases, with 7 bases of the junction left unmatched. The germline V gene encodes CDR1 SQVTM and CDR2 ANQGSEA. Here the CDR3 reads CSAETGEAGELFF. In nucleotides, the CDR3 is TGCAGCGCGGAGACAGGGGAGGCCGGGGAGCTGTTTTTT.

This clonotype has just a few counts. The chain has TRBV9 and TRBJ2-7, with 11 nucleotides matching TRBD2. There are 16 residues in the CDR3. Germline CDR1 SGDLS, CDR2 YYNGEE. The V segment lost 3 bases and the J segment 0 bases; nucleotides outside the gene matches: 5. The CDR3 DNA sequence: TGTGCCAGCAGCGAGTCGACTAGCGGGAACTCCTACGAGCAGTACTTC. Amino acids: CASSESTSGNSYEQYF. The full variable domain, its missing parts supplied by reference TRBV9 and TRBJ2-7, is DSGVTQTPKHLITATGQRVTLRCSPRSGDLSVYWYQQSLDQGLQFLIQYYNGEERAKGNILERFSAQQFPDLHSELNLSSLELGDSALYFCASSESTSGNSYEQYFGPGTRLTVT.

With regard to this clonotype: A much larger clonotype is one base distant, so this may be a read error. The chain carries TRBV10-3 and TRBJ2-5; D is possibly TRBD1 (5 bases). The CDR3 runs to 13 residues. The V and J ends lost 7 bases and 1 base respectively, with 10 bases between them. The V gene's germline CDR1 is ENHRY and CDR2 SYGVKD. The CDR3: CAITKDSQETQYF. CDR3 in DNA: TGTGCCATCACCAAAGACAGCCAAGAGACCCAGTACTTC.

This chain connects TRBV4-1 to TRBJ2-2; D not resolved. Germline CDR1 reads MGHRA; CDR2 reads YSYEKL. The CDR3 is 12 amino acids. Trimming removed 3 bases from V and 7 bases from J, with 6 bases in between. DNA of the CDR3: TGCGCCAGCAGCCATCATAGCGGGGAGCTGTTTTTT. Translated: CASSHHSGELFF.

This rearrangement joins TRBV20-1 to TRBJ1-1; D not resolved. The CDR3 sequence is 15 residues long. The V gene's germline CDR1 is DFQATT and CDR2 SNEGSKA (reference sequence). Trimming left V 0 bases short and J 1 base short, with 12 bases between. CDR3 sequence reads: CSARDPKFRNTEAFF. In DNA form, the CDR3 reads TGCAGTGCTAGAGATCCCAAGTTCCGGAACACTGAAGCTTTCTTT.

The sample holds many counts of this clonotype. CDR3 DNA sequence: TGTGCCAGCAGTTACGCGGGCGAGCAGTACTTC. Its protein product is CASSYAGEQYF. The rearrangement links TRBV6-5 to TRBJ2-7, with a tentative D call TRBD2 (5 bases). The germline V and J ends were trimmed by 2 bases and 6 bases, with 5 bases remaining between them. This CDR3 is 11 amino acids long. Germline V gives CDR1 MNHEY, CDR2 SVGAGI.

Regarding this clonotype: It may be a read error: a sequence one base away is much more abundant. The CDR3 does not end in the conserved phenylalanine or tryptophan, so this is likely a read error. This sequence joins TRBV10-3 and TRBJ1-2, with 7 bases matching TRBD1. The junction had 12 bases not matched to a gene; V was cut back by 10 bases and J by 4 bases. Germline V gene data show CDR1 as ENHRY and CDR2 as SYGVKD. The CDR3 totals 14 residues. In DNA, the CDR3 is TGTGCCAGCAGGGCCGGGGCAGGGGGCTATGGCTACACCTCC. Protein sequence: CASRAGAGGYGYTS.

The chain has TRBV12-3 or TRBV12-4 and TRBJ1-2; TRBD1 aligns across 7 bases. The CDR3 consists of 14 residues. V lost 6 bases and J lost 5; bases outside the gene matches: 9. Here the CDR3 DNA reads TGTGCCAGCAGCGAGGGACAGACCCTTTATGGCTACACCTTC. It is translated as CASSEGQTLYGYTF.

The rearrangement joins TRBV19 to TRBJ2-3; TRBD2 might be the D (5 bases). The CDR3 is 14 amino acids. Trimming shortened V by 7 bases and J by 8 bases, and 19 bases separated the two germline ends. The V gene's germline CDR1 is LNHDA and CDR2 SQIVND (reference sequence). The CDR3 DNA follows: TGTGCCAGTAACGAGGAGAGGGCCGAGGGTACGCAGTATTTT. Amino acid sequence: CASNEERAEGTQYF.

Ten or more counts support this clonotype. V gene TRBV20-1 combines with J gene TRBJ1-2; 8 bases line up with TRBD1. V lost 3 bases and J lost 4; bases outside the gene matches: 13. CDR3 size: 16 residues. Per germline, CDR1 DFQATT and CDR2 SNEGSKA (reference sequence). The CDR3 DNA sequence: TGCAGTGCTAGGGGTACAGGGGGGAGCGGACGCTATGGCTACACCTTC. Residues: CSARGTGGSGRYGYTF.

This clonotype turned up a few times. V is TRBV15 and J is TRBJ1-2; D possibly corresponds to TRBD1 (6 bases). This CDR3 has 14 residues. Germline-derived CDR1 and CDR2 are LNHNV and YYDKDF (reference sequence). Trimming took off 0 bases at V and 3 bases at J, with 8 bases between the two ends. DNA of the CDR3: TGTGCCACCAGCAGAGAACAGGGAGACTATGGCTACACCTTC. Translated, it gives CATSREQGDYGYTF.

The V call is TRBV27, the J call TRBJ1-5; weak D call: TRBD1 (5 bases). This CDR3 spans 16 amino acids. V lost 6 bases, J lost 0 bases, and 15 bases lay in between. Germline V gene data show CDR1 as MNHEY and CDR2 as SMNVEV (reference sequence). CDR3 bases: TGTGCCAGCAGGTCCTGGGGGGAGGGTAGCAATCAGCCCCAGCATTTT. Translating it yields CASRSWGEGSNQPQHF.

At least ten counts were recorded for this clonotype. The CDR3 DNA is TGTGCCACCAGCAGGGACAGGGGAAGCAATCAGCCCCAGCATTTT. Its translation: CATSRDRGSNQPQHF. The genes are TRBV15 and TRBJ1-5; 9 positions match TRBD1. Losses at the gene ends were 3 bases for V and 1 base for J; bases not matched to a gene: 1. Germline-derived CDR1 and CDR2 are LNHNV and YYDKDF (reference sequence). The CDR3 runs 15 residues.

This clonotype has only one observation. V gene TRBV7-3 combines with J gene TRBJ1-6; 7 positions agree with TRBD1. Germline CDR1 SGHTA, CDR2 FQGTGA. The CDR3 spans 15 residues. Trimming at V came to 2 bases and at J to 7 bases, leaving 5 bases not matched to a gene. The CDR3 reads CASSLDRVGNSPLHF. The CDR3 coding sequence is TGTGCCAGCAGCTTAGACAGGGTGGGGAATTCACCCCTCCACTTT.

This clonotype is judged medium-sized. The genes are TRBV29-1 and TRBJ1-1; D is possibly TRBD1 (5 bases). This CDR3 has 14 residues. In germline, CDR1 is SQVTM, CDR2 ANQGSEA. Trimming took 6 bases from V and 2 from J, leaving 16 bases between them. The CDR3 sequence: CSVQGAKRNTEAFF. Here the CDR3 DNA reads TGCAGCGTCCAGGGAGCGAAAAGAAACACTGAAGCTTTCTTT.

On this clonotype itself: Just one base apart from a much larger clone, this may be a read error. V gene TRBV4-3 combines with J gene TRBJ2-7; 8 nucleotides match TRBD2. CDR1 and CDR2 from the germline V gene are LGHNA and YSLEER. The CDR3 runs 13 residues. V gave up 4 bases and J gave up 7 bases; unmatched junction bases: 6. This chain's CDR3 is CASSPTSENEQYF. The CDR3 coding sequence is TGCGCCAGCAGCCCGACTAGCGAGAATGAGCAGTACTTC.